Below are 12 T cell receptor beta chains sequenced from a single sample in a study of persistence of HIV-infected CD4 T cells. These receptors are not linked to any known antigen. This was the immunoSEQ version 4 assay in survey mode. Method: immunoSEQ multiplex PCR; TCRdb's copy keeps in-frame clones and lacks some. The sample carries under 45,000 clones, 89% recorded once. Nonspecific anti-CD3/anti-CD28 bead stimulation represents the broad CD4+ T cell repertoire. CD4+ T cells upregulating both CD40 ligand and CD69 were sorted as responding cells. The sequencing used CD4+ T cells sorted from PBMCs after approximately 19-hour stimulation, collected from a patient who received antiretroviral therapy. The receptors shown here come from an adult man with HIV who was CMV-seropositive.

The rearrangement links TRBV7-6 to TRBJ1-4, with D maybe TRBD1 (6 bases). The V end lost 4 bases, the J end lost 5 bases, and 14 bases lay between the germline ends. Germline CDR1 SGHVS, CDR2 FNYEAQ. This CDR3 has 15 residues. This CDR3 is CASSSQGGENEKLFF. The CDR3 DNA reads as TGTGCCAGCAGCTCCCAAGGGGGGGAGAATGAAAAACTGTTTTTT.

In this sample, this clone turned up a few times. The CDR3 sequence is CASSLTGIKSGELFF. CDR3 in DNA: TGTGCCAGCAGTTTGACGGGGATTAAGAGCGGGGAGCTGTTTTTT. This sequence joins TRBV28 and TRBJ2-2; possible D gene TRBD2, 5 bases. CDR3 length: 15 amino acids. Germline CDR1 and CDR2: MDHEN and SYDVKM. Deletions cut 3 bases from V and 7 bases from J, with 15 bases between.

The chain links TRBV10-3 to TRBJ1-1, with D perhaps matching TRBD1 (6 bases). Per the germline V gene, CDR1 is ENHRY and CDR2 is SYGVKD. CDR3 size: 14 residues. Trimming stripped 7 bases from V and 2 bases from J, with 14 bases between. In DNA, the CDR3 is TGTGCCATCACATCTGGACAGCCCAACACTGAAGCTTTCTTT. It is translated as CAITSGQPNTEAFF.

V gene TRBV28 combines with J gene TRBJ2-6; D call uncertain. The CDR3 runs to 13 residues. The germline CDR1 and CDR2 sequences are MDHEN and SYDVKM. Trimming stripped 10 bases from V and 0 bases from J, with 7 bases between. In DNA, the CDR3 is TGTGCCACTCTTGGCTCTGGGGCCAACGTCCTGACTTTC. Protein product: CATLGSGANVLTF. The complete variable domain, with remaining parts taken from reference TRBV28 and TRBJ2-6, reads DVKVTQSSRYLVKRTGEKVFLECVQDMDHENMFWYRQDPGLGLRLIYFSYDVKMKEKGDIPEGYSVSREKKERFSLILESASTNQTSMYLCATLGSGANVLTFGAGSRLTVL.

The V gene is TRBV18, the J gene TRBJ2-1, with TRBD2 as a possible D gene (6 bases). Per the germline V gene, CDR1 is KGHSH and CDR2 is LQKENI. With 3 bases removed from V and 3 bases from J, the gap between germline ends came to 6 bases. This CDR3 is 13 amino acids long. The CDR3 protein is CASSPTSYNEQFF. The CDR3, as DNA: TGTGCCAGCTCACCGACTAGCTACAATGAGCAGTTCTTC.

V usage is TRBV2 and J usage is TRBJ2-1, with D perhaps given as TRBD1 or TRBD2 (5 bases each). V lost 4 bases, J lost 1 base, and 11 bases lay in between. Germline V gene data show CDR1 as SNHLY and CDR2 as FYNNEI. The CDR3 has 15 amino acids. The CDR3 protein is CASSAQGPSYNEQFF. The CDR3 DNA follows: TGTGCCAGCAGTGCTCAGGGACCTTCCTACAATGAGCAGTTCTTC.

Comment on this clone: This sample also contains other DNA sequences that code for the same CDR3. The V gene is TRBV3-1 (or the pseudogene TRBV3-2), the J gene TRBJ1-2; TRBD1 matches at 7 bases. The length of the CDR3 is 15 residues. J gave up 0 bases and V 3 bases, and 4 bases lay outside the gene matches. CDR1 and CDR2 from the germline V gene are LGHDT and YNNKEL (reference sequence). CDR3 coding DNA: TGTGCCAGCAGCCAGGGAGGGGGCGCTAACTATGGCTACACCTTC. Translating it yields CASSQGGGANYGYTF.

The J gene is TRBJ1-6, the V gene TRBV2, with D maybe TRBD1 (5 bases). The germline gives CDR1 SNHLY, CDR2 FYNNEI. The CDR3 consists of 14 residues. Trimming shortened V by 3 bases and J by 10 bases, and 13 bases separated the two germline ends. The CDR3 loop is CASSELGGLSPLHF. The CDR3 DNA reads TGTGCCAGCAGTGAGCTTGGGGGACTGTCACCCCTCCACTTT.

Concerning this clone itself: One end of the junction does not line up with germline, which may come from a read error. The V and J genes are TRBV14 and TRBJ1-1; D is ambiguous. Germline assignment: CDR1 SGHDN and CDR2 FVKESK. The CDR3 sequence is 14 residues long. CDR3 sequence: CASSQGIRVTEAFF. CDR3 in DNA: TGTGCCAGCAGTCAAGGGATCCGTGTAACTGAAGCTTTCTTT.

This chain connects TRBV10-1 to TRBJ2-1, with a possible D match to TRBD1 (6 bases). This CDR3 has 15 residues. Germline V gene sequence: CDR1 WNHNN, CDR2 SYGVQD (reference sequence). Trimming left V 5 bases short and J 0 bases short, with 11 bases between. The CDR3 reads CASSPQGFSYNEQFF. The DNA of the CDR3 is TGCGCCAGCAGTCCTCAGGGGTTCTCCTACAATGAGCAGTTCTTC.

The chain recombines TRBV2 with TRBJ2-7; D may correspond to TRBD1 or TRBD2 (5 bases each). The CDR3 loop spans 13 amino acids. The germline CDR1 and CDR2 sequences are SNHLY and FYNNEI. V was shortened by 4 bases and J by 4 bases, with 11 bases between the two germline ends. The DNA for the CDR3 is TGTGCCAGCAGTGTCGGCAGGGAGTACGAGCAGTACTTC. Protein sequence: CASSVGREYEQYF.

This sequence joins TRBV4-1 and TRBJ1-2, with 9 bases matching TRBD1. This CDR3 has 15 residues. Germline trimming cut 3 bases from V and 5 bases from J; bases unmatched to any gene: 7. Germline CDR1 and CDR2: MGHRA and YSYEKL. The CDR3 here is CASSQTGQGIYGYTF. CDR3 bases: TGCGCCAGCAGCCAGACTGGACAGGGGATTTATGGCTACACCTTC.